The 18 T cell receptor beta chains presented below share a single source sample, sequenced in a study of T cells in Graves' hyperthyroidism and ophthalmopathy. Amplified regions were TCR beta CDR3 sequences from RNA transcripts. RT-PCR in the first round (using the HTBI primer set) targeted the TCR CDR3. Each CDR3 protein is one row after TCRdb ran MiXCR on the multiplex PCR reads. The sample shows a few hundred thousand distinct CDR3 sequences, about half of them seen only once. What was sequenced was peripheral blood or thyroid tissue (not recorded which). The receptors stem from an adult woman with Graves' disease, either hyperthyroidism or ophthalmopathy (not recorded which).

The gene calls are TRBV20-1 and TRBJ1-2, with a tentative D call TRBD1 (5 bases). V dropped 4 bases and J dropped 6 bases, with 15 bases sitting between them. This CDR3 is built from 13 residues. The germline V gene has CDR1 DFQATT and CDR2 SNEGSKA (reference sequence). The CDR3 reads CSAMLLGENGYTF. The DNA of the CDR3 is TGCAGTGCTATGCTTTTGGGGGAGAATGGCTACACCTTC.

This rearrangement joins TRBV2 to TRBJ2-6; D is possibly TRBD1 (6 bases). CDR3 length: 13 residues. With 1 base removed from V and 18 bases from J, the gap between germline ends came to 16 bases. CDR1 is SNHLY, CDR2 FYNNEI, per germline. DNA for the CDR3: TGTGCCAGCAGTGAAGAGAGGGGGTGGAGGACGACTTTC. Protein: CASSEERGWRTTF.

As for this clonotype: Since a much larger clone is just one base distant, this may be a read error. This rearrangement joins TRBV28 to TRBJ1-5, with 9 bases lining up with TRBD1. The germline gives CDR1 MDHEN, CDR2 SYDVKM. The length of the CDR3 is 14 residues. As DNA, the CDR3 is TGTGCCAGCAGGAACACAGGGGGCTATCAGCCCCGGCATTTT. It specifies CASRNTGGYQPRHF.

This chain uses TRBV10-3 with TRBJ2-7; possibly TRBD2 for D (6 bases). CDR1 is ENHRY and CDR2 is SYGVKD in the germline V gene. CDR3 size: 16 residues. The germline V and J ends were trimmed by 0 bases and 4 bases, with 16 bases remaining between them. The CDR3 DNA follows: TGTGCCATCAGTGAGTCCGGGGGAGGCATGGTTTACGAGCAGTACTTC. The encoded protein is CAISESGGGMVYEQYF.

This clonotype was observed a handful of times. The chain combines TRBV25-1 with TRBJ2-1; a possible D gene is TRBD2 (5 bases). Germline loops: CDR1 MGHDK, CDR2 SYGVNS. This CDR3 contains 15 residues. The ends were cut back, 4 bases at V and 5 bases at J, with 15 bases in the middle. This CDR3 is CASSAPTSGHNEQFF. The DNA of the CDR3 is TGTGCCAGCAGTGCCCCCACTAGTGGCCACAATGAGCAGTTCTTC.

Comment on this clonotype: This may be a read error, as it is one base from a much larger clone. The chain carries TRBV29-1 and TRBJ2-7; possibly TRBD2 for D (6 bases). Germline V gives CDR1 SQVTM, CDR2 ANQGSEA. The CDR3 spans 13 residues. V gave up 1 base and J gave up 3 bases, with 10 bases separating them. The CDR3 reads CSVEGGTNYEQYF. The CDR3 DNA is TGCAGCGTTGAAGGCGGGACCAACTACGAGCAGTACTTC.

The CDR3 sequence is CASSPGTSHTGELFF. The CDR3, as DNA: TGTGCCAGCAGCCCCGGGACGAGCCACACCGGGGAGCTGTTTTTT. The chain recombines TRBV7-9 with TRBJ2-2; tentatively, D is TRBD1 or TRBD2 (5 bases each). CDR3 length equals 15 residues. Deletions cut 5 bases from V and 3 bases from J, with 13 bases between. Germline-derived CDR1 and CDR2 are SEHNR and FQNEAQ (reference sequence).

This clonotype was seen at least ten times. V is TRBV6-5 and J is TRBJ1-6; 7 bases match TRBD1. Germline CDR1 MNHEY, CDR2 SVGAGI. The CDR3 is 13 amino acids. V shed 6 bases and J 5 bases; nucleotides not matched to a gene: 1. This CDR3 is CASRRGHNSPLHF. The CDR3 nucleotides are TGTGCCAGCAGGAGGGGGCATAATTCACCCCTCCACTTT.

This clonotype was found a few times. The genes are TRBV2 and TRBJ1-6; D gene uncertain. In germline, CDR1 is SNHLY, CDR2 FYNNEI. The CDR3 is 12 residues long. Trimming took 8 bases from V and 10 from J, leaving 12 bases between them. In nucleotides, the CDR3 is TGTGCCAGCCTGAGGATCGGATCACCCCTCCACTTT. The encoded protein is CASLRIGSPLHF. Based on the CDR3 plus reference TRBV2 and TRBJ1-6, the full variable domain is EPEVTQTPSHQVTQMGQEVILRCVPISNHLYFYWYRQILGQKVEFLVSFYNNEISEKSEIFDDQFSVERPDGSNFTLKIRSTKLEDSAMYFCASLRIGSPLHFGNGTRLTVT.

In the case of this clonotype: At one end the junction does not follow the germline gene, possibly because of a read error. V and J are TRBV12-3 or TRBV12-4 and TRBJ2-7; 12 positions match TRBD1. The CDR3 is made up of 15 amino acids. In nucleotides, the CDR3 is TGTACCAGCAGTCCGACGGGACAGGGGGCCGTTGAGCAGTACTTC. Translated: CTSSPTGQGAVEQYF.

The V gene is TRBV15, the J gene TRBJ2-7, with TRBD2 matching 9 bases. Trimming took 3 bases from V and 0 from J; bases not matched to a gene: 9. Germline V gene sequence: CDR1 LNHNV, CDR2 YYDKDF (reference sequence). This CDR3 region has 17 residues. The CDR3 loop is CATSSPWTSVSSYEQYF. DNA of the CDR3: TGTGCCACCAGCAGCCCCTGGACTAGCGTGAGCTCCTACGAGCAGTACTTC.

The chain is built from TRBV29-1 and TRBJ2-7; 12 bases align to TRBD2. The CDR3 has 15 residues. CDR1 and CDR2 from the germline V gene are SQVTM and ANQGSEA. The V segment lost 7 bases and the J segment 3 bases; nucleotides outside the gene matches: 10. CDR3 nucleotide sequence: TGCAGCGCTGTGAAGACTAGCGGGAGTGGCTACGAGCAGTACTTC. It codes for CSAVKTSGSGYEQYF.

This clonotype was recorded only once. The chain uses TRBV6-4 and TRBJ2-3; 7 positions agree with TRBD1. This CDR3 has 15 amino acids. Germline trimming cut 6 bases from V and 0 bases from J; bases unmatched to any gene: 6. Germline CDR1 MRHNA, CDR2 SNTAGT. The CDR3 region has the DNA TGTGCCAGCAGCTCACAGGGGAGCAGCACAGATACGCAGTATTTT. As protein: CASSSQGSSTDTQYF.

The rearrangement uses TRBV6-5 and TRBJ1-5, with D hard to call. CDR1 is MNHEY and CDR2 is SVGAGI in the germline V gene. The CDR3 is 10 residues long. V lost 7 bases and J 11 bases, leaving 9 bases between the germline ends. CDR3 loop: CASTGQTQHF. In DNA form, the CDR3 reads TGTGCCAGCACCGGGCAGACCCAGCATTTT.

This chain joins TRBV10-3 and TRBJ1-1, with a possible D match to TRBD1 (6 bases). Trimming removed 6 bases from V and 8 bases from J, with 19 bases in between. The CDR3 has 14 residues. The germline CDR1 and CDR2 sequences are ENHRY and SYGVKD. The CDR3 DNA follows: TGTGCCATCAGAATTACGAGGCAACAGGGCGAAGCTTTCTTT. It is translated as CAIRITRQQGEAFF.

This clonotype was picked up many times. This chain uses TRBV7-9 with TRBJ1-1, with D unclear. The CDR3 sequence is 13 residues long. Trimming left V 4 bases short and J 1 base short, with 7 bases between. The germline CDR1 and CDR2 sequences are SEHNR and FQNEAQ (reference sequence). The CDR3 nucleotides read TGTGCCAGCAGCTCTCAGGAGAACACTGAAGCTTTCTTT. Protein: CASSSQENTEAFF. Complete variable domain (other parts from reference TRBV7-9 and TRBJ1-1): DTGVSQNPRHKITKRGQNVTFRCDPISEHNRLYWYRQTLGQGPEFLTYFQNEAQLEKSRLLSDRFSAERPKGSFSTLEIQRTEQGDSAMYLCASSSQENTEAFFGQGTRLTVV.

This clonotype was seen at least ten times. The CDR3 nucleotides read TGTGCCAGCAGCTTAGGAGGGTCGAACACCGGGGAGCTGTTTTTT. It yields the protein CASSLGGSNTGELFF. V and J are TRBV7-9 and TRBJ2-2; perhaps TRBD2 as D (5 bases). CDR1 and CDR2 from the germline V gene are SEHNR and FQNEAQ (reference sequence). The CDR3 totals 15 residues. Trimming removed 1 base at V and 0 bases at J, with 6 bases between.

This clonotype has a count of ten or more. Sequence at one end of the junction differs from germline and may be a read error. V gene TRBV7-7 combines with J gene TRBJ2-5; possible D gene TRBD1, 6 bases. CDR1 is SSHAT and CDR2 is FNYEAQ in the germline V gene (reference sequence). The CDR3 is made up of 15 amino acids. The CDR3 DNA reads TGTGCTAGCAGCTTAGCCCCAGGGGCTGGGGAGACCCAGTACTTC. Translation: CASSLAPGAGETQYF.